Presented here are 28 T cell receptor beta chains from one specimen sequenced in a study of cytomegalovirus exposure and HLA in healthy donors. Primers for the PCR totalled 60 Vbeta and 13 Jbeta. Assay used: immunoSEQ multiplex PCR; TCRdb lists only in-frame clones, some missing. The table has 130,000 to 150,000 clones, approximately 84% seen once; the top ten hold roughly 9.9%. The sample was PBMCs. The receptors originated from a woman aged 55-70 years in good health and CMV-seropositive.

This chain connects TRBV29-1 to TRBJ2-5; 10 bases are shared with TRBD2. This CDR3 comprises 14 residues. Germline values: CDR1 SQVTM, CDR2 ANQGSEA. With V trimmed by 6 bases and J by 1 base, 5 bases remained unmatched. The CDR3 DNA follows: TGCAGCGTAGGACCTAGCGGGAGCCAAGAGACCCAGTACTTC. Translation gives CSVGPSGSQETQYF.

The chain uses TRBV7-8 and TRBJ2-1; D uncertain. Germline V CDR1 and CDR2: SGHVS, FQNEAQ. V gave up 2 bases and J gave up 9 bases, with 11 bases separating them. The length of the CDR3 is 13 residues. Written as DNA, the CDR3 is TGTGCCAGCAGCTTACCTTCTAGAACTGAGCAGTTCTTC. Its protein is CASSLPSRTEQFF. The full variable domain, with the rest looked up from reference TRBV7-8 and TRBJ2-1, is GAGVSQSPRYKVAKRGQDVALRCDPISGHVSLFWYQQALGQGPEFLTYFQNEAQLDKSGLPSDRFFAERPEGSVSTLKIQRTQQEDSAVYLCASSLPSRTEQFFGPGTRLTVL.

The chain uses TRBV6-6 and TRBJ2-7; possibly TRBD1 for D (5 bases). Trimming left V 10 bases short and J 1 base short, with 11 bases between. The germline gives CDR1 MNHNY, CDR2 SVGAGI (reference sequence). This CDR3 contains 12 residues. CDR3 nucleotides: TGTGCCACAGGGATCGGGTCCTACGAGCAGTACTTC. As protein: CATGIGSYEQYF.

The rearrangement links TRBV7-8 to TRBJ2-3; D not resolved. CDR1 is SGHVS and CDR2 is FQNEAQ in the germline V gene. Trimming took off 5 bases at V and 1 base at J, with 16 bases between the two ends. The CDR3 consists of 16 residues. CDR3 loop: CASSQYAVRGTDTQYF. Here the CDR3 DNA reads TGTGCCAGCAGCCAGTACGCGGTCAGAGGCACAGATACGCAGTATTTT.

The CDR3 protein is CASSQRPLDNEQFF. CDR3 nucleotide sequence: TGCGCCAGCTCCCAGCGGCCCTTAGACAATGAGCAGTTCTTC. The chain uses TRBV5-1 and TRBJ2-1, with a tentative D call TRBD2 (5 bases). CDR1 and CDR2 from the germline V gene are SGHRS and YFSETQ. V lost 7 bases and J 5 bases, leaving 16 bases between the germline ends. There are 14 residues in the CDR3.

This rearrangement joins TRBV6-4 to TRBJ2-2; D ambiguous. With 3 bases removed from V and 4 bases from J, the gap between germline ends came to 6 bases. Germline lookup yields CDR1 MRHNA and CDR2 SNTAGT. This CDR3 is 13 amino acids long. Written as DNA, the CDR3 is TGTGCCAGCAGTGAGGGCAGCACCGGGGAGCTGTTTTTT. It is translated as CASSEGSTGELFF.

The rearrangement uses TRBV28 and TRBJ2-7; maybe TRBD2 (6 bases). Trimming removed 4 bases from V and 7 bases from J, with 20 bases in between. This CDR3 comprises 15 residues. Germline assignment: CDR1 MDHEN and CDR2 SYDVKM. The DNA of the CDR3 is TGTGCCAGCAGTTCGCGCGTTGCGGGGTCCCGGGAGCAGTACTTC. It translates to CASSSRVAGSREQYF.

The chain recombines TRBV7-2 with TRBJ1-2; D may be TRBD1 (5 bases). From germline, CDR1 is SGHTA and CDR2 FQGNSA. The CDR3 sequence is 12 residues long. V lost 2 bases to trimming and J lost 10 bases, with 11 bases between them. CDR3 DNA sequence: TGTGCCAGCAGCTTAACAGGAGTAAACTACACCTTC. It yields the protein CASSLTGVNYTF.

The chain links TRBV19 to TRBJ2-1, with TRBD2 matching over 8 bases. Germline values: CDR1 LNHDA, CDR2 SQIVND (reference sequence). This CDR3 region has 16 residues. V was clipped by 4 bases and J by 1 base; unmatched bases: 6. DNA for the CDR3: TGTGCCAGTAGTAAGGGAGCGGGAGTTTCCTACAATGAGCAGTTCTTC. It specifies CASSKGAGVSYNEQFF. Looking up the rest from reference TRBV19 and TRBJ2-1 gives the full variable domain: DGGITQSPKYLFRKEGQNVTLSCEQNLNHDAMYWYRQDPGQGLRLIYYSQIVNDFQKGDIAEGYSVSREKKESFPLTVTSAQKNPTAFYLCASSKGAGVSYNEQFFGPGTRLTVL.

CDR3 DNA sequence: TGCGCCAGCAGCCACGGACAGGGGCGGGGCTACACCTTC. Translated: CASSHGQGRGYTF. This rearrangement joins TRBV4-3 to TRBJ1-2, with 9 bases fitting TRBD1. Germline trimming cut 3 bases from V and 8 bases from J; bases unmatched to any gene: 4. The CDR3 extends over 13 amino acids. Germline-derived CDR1 and CDR2 are LGHNA and YSLEER.

This chain joins TRBV7-9 and TRBJ2-7; D perhaps matches TRBD1 (5 bases). Germline V CDR1 and CDR2: SEHNR, FQNEAQ (reference sequence). This CDR3 comprises 13 residues. Trimming cost V 4 bases and J 3 bases, with 10 bases left between them. The CDR3 DNA sequence: TGTGCCAGCAGCTCAGACAGCTTCTACGAGCAGTACTTC. Translating gives CASSSDSFYEQYF.

The chain links TRBV7-3 to TRBJ2-3, with 13 nucleotides matching TRBD2. Germline CDR1 and CDR2: SGHTA and FQGTGA. Trimming at V came to 4 bases and at J to 0 bases, leaving 4 bases not matched to a gene. The CDR3 covers 17 residues. The CDR3 DNA sequence: TGTGCCAGCAGCTCCGGGACTAGCGGGACGAGCACAGATACGCAGTATTTT. Its protein product is CASSSGTSGTSTDTQYF.

The V gene is TRBV5-1, the J gene TRBJ2-1; 8 bases align to TRBD2. Germline assignment: CDR1 SGHRS and CDR2 YFSETQ. The CDR3 extends over 14 amino acids. Trimming removed 1 base from V and 8 bases from J; junction bases left unmatched: 5. CDR3 nucleotide sequence: TGCGCCAGCAGCTTGAGTGGGACTAGGGATGAGCAGTTCTTC. Residues: CASSLSGTRDEQFF.

The J gene is TRBJ2-1, the V gene TRBV11-3; TRBD2 matches 11 bases. V gave up 3 bases and J gave up 3 bases; unmatched junction bases: 1. CDR1 and CDR2 (germline): SGHNT, YENEEA. This CDR3 region has 15 residues. The DNA of the CDR3 is TGTGCCAGCAGCTTTAGCGGGAGGGACTACAATGAGCAGTTCTTC. Translation: CASSFSGRDYNEQFF.

The V and J genes are TRBV12-5 and TRBJ2-1; possible D gene TRBD1, 5 bases. Germline-derived CDR1 and CDR2 are LGHNT and FRNRAP. The CDR3 has 15 amino acids. Deletions cut 3 bases from V and 3 bases from J, with 12 bases between. The CDR3 loop is CASGFPPTGYNEQFF. The CDR3 bases are TGTGCTAGTGGTTTCCCCCCCACAGGCTACAATGAGCAGTTCTTC.

This clone was seen just once. The V call is TRBV27, the J call TRBJ1-2, with 7 bases aligning to TRBD1. The CDR3 has 15 residues. V trimming: 5 bases; J trimming: 8 bases; junction bases outside the gene matches: 14. CDR1 and CDR2 from the germline V gene are MNHEY and SMNVEV (reference sequence). CDR3 region: CASSRDRALPWGYTF. The CDR3 nucleotides are TGTGCCAGCAGTCGCGACAGGGCTCTACCGTGGGGCTACACCTTC.

The J gene is TRBJ1-5, the V gene TRBV19, with TRBD1 as a possible D gene (6 bases). Trimming stripped 6 bases from V and 1 base from J, with 13 bases between. The CDR3 spans 15 residues. The germline V gene has CDR1 LNHDA and CDR2 SQIVND (reference sequence). The CDR3 sequence is CASRGRGESNQPQHF. As DNA, the CDR3 is TGTGCCAGTAGAGGCAGGGGAGAGAGCAATCAGCCCCAGCATTTT.

The gene calls are TRBV29-1 and TRBJ2-5, with TRBD2 matching 7 bases. The V and J ends lost 1 base and 5 bases, in that order; junction bases with no gene match: 1. CDR3 length equals 12 residues. The germline CDR1 and CDR2 sequences are SQVTM and ANQGSEA. The CDR3 loop is CSVEGGGETQYF. CDR3 DNA sequence: TGCAGCGTTGAAGGGGGAGGGGAGACCCAGTACTTC.

This rearrangement joins TRBV9 to TRBJ2-7; no definite D call. The CDR3 loop spans 13 amino acids. Germline V gene sequence: CDR1 SGDLS, CDR2 YYNGEE. V was trimmed by 4 bases and J by 2 bases, leaving 10 bases between them. The CDR3 loop reads CASSLGPTYEQYF. CDR3 DNA sequence: TGTGCCAGCAGCTTAGGGCCAACCTACGAGCAGTACTTC.

The rearrangement uses TRBV27 and TRBJ2-1, with 10 bases matching TRBD2. Germline V gene lookup returns CDR1 MNHEY and CDR2 SMNVEV (reference sequence). The CDR3 loop spans 17 amino acids. V gave up 5 bases and J gave up 8 bases; unmatched junction bases: 15. The CDR3 DNA reads TGTGCCAGCAGTCCTGGACTAGCGGCCCCCCGGTGGGATGAGCAGTTCTTC. This encodes CASSPGLAAPRWDEQFF.

The V call is TRBV14, the J call TRBJ2-7; 9 bases map to TRBD1. The CDR3 consists of 16 residues. In germline, CDR1 is SGHDN, CDR2 FVKESK. V lost 4 bases to trimming and J lost 0 bases; unmatched junction nucleotides: 7. The CDR3 DNA follows: TGTGCCAGCAGCCCGCCGGGACAGGGCAGCTCCTACGAGCAGTACTTC. Its protein is CASSPPGQGSSYEQYF.

This clone came up a few times. The chain couples TRBV19 to TRBJ1-4; TRBD1 agrees at 12 bases. Trimming removed 8 bases from V and 6 bases from J; junction bases left unmatched: 16. Germline assignment: CDR1 LNHDA and CDR2 SQIVND (reference sequence). The CDR3 loop spans 18 amino acids. The CDR3 nucleotides are TGTGCCAGTGGAACCGGGACAGGGGGCCTCGGTTACCATGAAAAACTGTTTTTT. Its protein is CASGTGTGGLGYHEKLFF.

In this sample, this clone turned up once. This rearrangement joins TRBV5-1 to TRBJ2-7; D remains ambiguous. V lost 0 bases and J lost 6, with 10 bases in between. Germline V gene sequence: CDR1 SGHRS, CDR2 YFSETQ. This CDR3 has 13 amino acids. The CDR3 DNA reads TGCGCCAGCAGCTTGGCACGGTTGCGCGAGCAGTACTTC. Translating it yields CASSLARLREQYF.

Comment on this clone: One junction end does not reproduce the germline sequence, and a read error may be involved. The chain recombines TRBV6-6 with TRBJ2-7, with a weak D call TRBD1 (7 bases). Germline V CDR1 and CDR2: MNHNY, SVGAGI (reference sequence). The CDR3 is 14 residues long. The CDR3 DNA sequence: TGTGCCAGCAGTTACTCCGCAGGGGGGTACGAGCGGTACTTC. It encodes CASSYSAGGYERYF.

The table lists this clone with a count of one. This chain joins TRBV4-3 and TRBJ1-3, with 8 bases fitting TRBD1. Germline assignment: CDR1 LGHNA and CDR2 YSLEER. There are 14 residues in the CDR3. V lost 4 bases, J lost 6 bases, and 5 bases stayed unmatched. The CDR3 sequence is CASSPTGVENTIYF. CDR3 nucleotide sequence: TGCGCCAGCAGCCCGACAGGGGTGGAAAACACCATATATTTT.

The chain uses TRBV29-1 and TRBJ2-2; 8 positions agree with TRBD2. V was pared by 6 bases and J by 5 bases, with 11 bases of the junction left unmatched. CDR3 length equals 15 residues. Germline V gene lookup returns CDR1 SQVTM and CDR2 ANQGSEA. CDR3 protein: CSVDPAGGVTGELFF. The CDR3 DNA is TGCAGCGTGGACCCGGCGGGAGGTGTGACCGGGGAGCTGTTTTTT.

A word on this clone: It is likely a read error, because the conserved phenylalanine at the end of the CDR3 is missing. It is unclear where the CDR3 begins or ends on the DNA, so no DNA is shown, and the CDR3 is as TCRdb lists it. CDR3 sequence: CASSLDQQGAS. The genes are TRBV7-9 and TRBJ1-2; the DNA was not compared with TRBD1, the D call given in the table. The CDR3 sequence runs 11 residues, both termini included. The V gene's germline CDR1 is SEHNR and CDR2 FQNEAQ (reference sequence).

V and J are TRBV28 and TRBJ2-3; 7 bases match TRBD2. The CDR3 contains 16 residues. Germline V gene data show CDR1 as MDHEN and CDR2 as SYDVKM. The V segment lost 3 bases and the J segment 4 bases; nucleotides outside the gene matches: 10. CDR3 sequence (DNA): TGTGCCAGCAGTTTTTGGGGGGGACTCCCGCCAGATACGCAGTATTTT. Protein: CASSFWGGLPPDTQYF.